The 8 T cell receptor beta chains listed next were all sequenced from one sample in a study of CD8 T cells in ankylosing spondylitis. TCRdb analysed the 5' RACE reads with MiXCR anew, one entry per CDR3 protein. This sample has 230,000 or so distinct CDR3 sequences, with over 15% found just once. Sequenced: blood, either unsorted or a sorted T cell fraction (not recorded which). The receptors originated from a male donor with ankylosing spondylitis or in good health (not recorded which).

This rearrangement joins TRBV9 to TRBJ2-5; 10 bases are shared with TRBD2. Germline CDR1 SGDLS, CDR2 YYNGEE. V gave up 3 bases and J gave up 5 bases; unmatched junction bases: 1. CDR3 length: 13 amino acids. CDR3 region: CASSEGLAETQYF. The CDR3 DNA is TGTGCCAGCAGCGAGGGACTAGCGGAGACCCAGTACTTC.

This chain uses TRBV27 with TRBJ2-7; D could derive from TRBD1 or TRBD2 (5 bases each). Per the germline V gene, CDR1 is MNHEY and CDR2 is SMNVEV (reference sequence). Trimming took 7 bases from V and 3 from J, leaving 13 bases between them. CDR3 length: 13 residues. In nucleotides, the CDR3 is TGTGCCAGCACCGGACTCACAGGCTACGAGCAGTACTTC. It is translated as CASTGLTGYEQYF.

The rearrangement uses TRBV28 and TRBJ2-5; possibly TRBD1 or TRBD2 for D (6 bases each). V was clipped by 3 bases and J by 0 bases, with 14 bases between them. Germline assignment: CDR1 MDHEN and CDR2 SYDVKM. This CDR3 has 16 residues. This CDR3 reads CASSLNRAGYQETQYF. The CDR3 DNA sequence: TGTGCCAGCAGTTTGAACAGGGCGGGGTACCAAGAGACCCAGTACTTC.

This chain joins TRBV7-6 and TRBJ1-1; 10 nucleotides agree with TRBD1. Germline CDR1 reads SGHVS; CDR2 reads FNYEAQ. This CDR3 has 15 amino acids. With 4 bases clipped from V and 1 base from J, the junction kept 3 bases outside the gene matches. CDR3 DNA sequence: TGTGCCAGCAGCTCGGGACAGGGGACGAACACTGAAGCTTTCTTT. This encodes CASSSGQGTNTEAFF.

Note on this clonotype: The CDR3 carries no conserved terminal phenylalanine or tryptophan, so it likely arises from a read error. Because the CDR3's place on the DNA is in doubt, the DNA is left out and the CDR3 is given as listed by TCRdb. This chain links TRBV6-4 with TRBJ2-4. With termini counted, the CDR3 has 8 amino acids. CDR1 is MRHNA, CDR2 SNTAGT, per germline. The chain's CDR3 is CASRPNCL.

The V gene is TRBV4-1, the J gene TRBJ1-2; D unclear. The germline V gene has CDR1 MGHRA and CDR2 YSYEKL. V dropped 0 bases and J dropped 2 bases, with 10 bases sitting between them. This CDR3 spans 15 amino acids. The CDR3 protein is CASSQDWTVNYGYTF. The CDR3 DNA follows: TGCGCCAGCAGCCAAGATTGGACGGTGAACTATGGCTACACCTTC.

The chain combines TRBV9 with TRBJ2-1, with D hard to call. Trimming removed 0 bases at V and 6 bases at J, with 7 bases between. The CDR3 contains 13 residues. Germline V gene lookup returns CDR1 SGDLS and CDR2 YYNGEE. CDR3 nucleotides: TGTGCCAGCAGCGTAGGGCTAACCAATGAGCAGTTCTTC. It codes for CASSVGLTNEQFF.

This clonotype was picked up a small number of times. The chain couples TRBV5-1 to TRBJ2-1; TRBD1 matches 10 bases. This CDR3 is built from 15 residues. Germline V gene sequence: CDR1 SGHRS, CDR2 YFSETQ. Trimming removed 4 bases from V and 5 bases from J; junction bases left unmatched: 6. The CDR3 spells CASSAGQGFHNEQFF. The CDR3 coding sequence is TGCGCCAGCAGCGCGGGACAGGGGTTCCACAATGAGCAGTTCTTC.